This T cell receptor (beta chain) derives from a study of early T cells in non-severe SARS-CoV-2 infection. In TCRdb, the 5' RACE reads were re-called with MiXCR into one record per CDR3 protein. Of roughly 81,000 distinct CDR3 sequences listed, around 10% are singletons. This clonotype was recorded a few times. The sample consisted of whole blood. This clonotype was sampled from an adult who was a healthcare worker with PCR-confirmed SARS-CoV-2 infection or an uninfected control (not recorded which).

The chain's CDR3 is CASSRGTGKIYGYTF. The DNA for the CDR3 is TGTGCCAGCAGCCGTGGGACAGGAAAGATCTATGGCTACACCTTC. This chain uses TRBV28 with TRBJ1-2; 8 bases map to TRBD1. Germline V gene lookup returns CDR1 MDHEN and CDR2 SYDVKM. V shed 6 bases, J shed 4 bases, and the junction held 10 bases outside the gene matches. The CDR3 has 15 amino acids.